The rows below give T cell receptor beta chains drawn from one sample of a study of Graves' ophthalmopathy and Graves' hyperthyroidism. TCRdb called the multiplex PCR reads again in MiXCR, with one record for every CDR3 protein. The data show 1 million to 1.3 million distinct CDR3 sequences, approximately 35% seen once. The sample was peripheral blood or thyroid tissue (not recorded which). The source of these receptors is an adult man with Graves' hyperthyroidism. CDR3s include the opening cysteine and the closing phenylalanine or tryptophan. Rows give clone size only sometimes, using once, few, many, or a class for an expanded clone.

v_gene	abundance	j_gene	CDR3aa
TRBV5-5	.	TRBJ2-5	CASSLLGPGTQYF
TRBV13	.	TRBJ2-2	CTSSSADWQNTGELFF
TRBV10-3	.	TRBJ2-7	CASSPTRDRAYEQYF
TRBV15	many	TRBJ1-5	CATSGRNQPQHF
TRBV28	.	TRBJ1-6	CASREIGPLHF
TRBV19	.	TRBJ2-5	CATAGGVTQYF
TRBV5-1	many	TRBJ2-7	CASSPAGTGRYEQYF
TRBV20-1	many	TRBJ2-7	CSASGQGGAYEQYF
TRBV2	.	TRBJ2-7	CASSELLRGLSSYEQYF
TRBV7-9	.	TRBJ2-5	CASSGREARPGETQYF
TRBV20-1	.	TRBJ1-1	CGASGQINTEAFF
TRBV6-5	many	TRBJ1-2	CASREQGVRYGYTF
TRBV9	many	TRBJ1-1	CASSVGTGRRGTEAFF
TRBV20-1	.	TRBJ2-7	CSSRGGTDSSYEQYF
TRBV6-5	few	TRBJ1-1	CASSYSIVRGTEAFF
TRBV24-1	.	TRBJ2-7	CATSATPSGRAWEQYF
TRBV29-1	.	TRBJ1-5	CSTGTADQPQHF